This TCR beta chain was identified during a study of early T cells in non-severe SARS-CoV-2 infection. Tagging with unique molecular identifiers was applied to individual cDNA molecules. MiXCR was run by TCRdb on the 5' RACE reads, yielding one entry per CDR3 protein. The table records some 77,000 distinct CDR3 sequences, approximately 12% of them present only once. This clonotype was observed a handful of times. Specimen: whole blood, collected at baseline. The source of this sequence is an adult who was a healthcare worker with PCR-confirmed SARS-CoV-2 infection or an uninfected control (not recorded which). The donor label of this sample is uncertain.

The CDR3 protein is CASSYSTTSGVQETQYF. The CDR3 DNA reads as TGTGCCAGCAGTTACTCGACGACTAGCGGGGTGCAAGAGACCCAGTACTTC. The V gene is TRBV6-2 or TRBV6-3, the J gene TRBJ2-5, with 11 bases that match TRBD2. This CDR3 has 17 residues. J was trimmed by 2 bases and V by 0 bases; bases with no gene match: 5. Germline values: CDR1 MNHEY, CDR2 SVGEGT.